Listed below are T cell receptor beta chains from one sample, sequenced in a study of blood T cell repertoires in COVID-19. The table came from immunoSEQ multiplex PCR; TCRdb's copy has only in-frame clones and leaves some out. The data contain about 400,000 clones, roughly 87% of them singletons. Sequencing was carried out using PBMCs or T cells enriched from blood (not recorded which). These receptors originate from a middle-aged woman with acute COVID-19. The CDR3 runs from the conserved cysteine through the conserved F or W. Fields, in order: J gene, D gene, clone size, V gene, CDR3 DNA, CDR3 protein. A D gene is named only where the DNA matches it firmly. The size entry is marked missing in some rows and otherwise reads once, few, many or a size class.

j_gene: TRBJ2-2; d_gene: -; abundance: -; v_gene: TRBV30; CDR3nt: TGTGCCTGGAGTCGGGGGAACACCGGGGAGCTGTTTTTT; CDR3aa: CAWSRGNTGELFF
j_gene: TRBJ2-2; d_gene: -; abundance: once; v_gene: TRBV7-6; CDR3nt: TGTGCCAGCAGCTTGCGGGGGCCCAAGAACACCGGGGAGCTGTTTTTT; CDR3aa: CASSLRGPKNTGELFF
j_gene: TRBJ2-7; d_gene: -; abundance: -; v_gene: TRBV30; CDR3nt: TGTGCCGGAACCTTGGAGGTTTCTTCCTACGAGCAGTACTTC; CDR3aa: CAGTLEVSSYEQYF
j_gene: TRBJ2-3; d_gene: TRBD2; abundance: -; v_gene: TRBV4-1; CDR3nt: TGCGCCAGCAAGGCGGGGGGTTCCACAGATACGCAGTATTTT; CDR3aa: CASKAGGSTDTQYF
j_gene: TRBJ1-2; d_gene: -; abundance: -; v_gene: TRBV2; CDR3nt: TGTGCCAGCAGTGAGGGCAGAAACTATGGCTACACCTTC; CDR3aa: CASSEGRNYGYTF
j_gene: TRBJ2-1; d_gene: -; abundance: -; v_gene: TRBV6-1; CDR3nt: TGTGCCAGCAGTGCACAGGATAAAGGACAGAACAATGAGCAGTTCTTC; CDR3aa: CASSAQDKGQNNEQFF
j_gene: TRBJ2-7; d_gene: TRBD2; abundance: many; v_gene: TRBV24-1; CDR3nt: TGTGCCACCAGTGACCCCGGGACTAGCGACGGCGAGCAGTACTTC; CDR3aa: CATSDPGTSDGEQYF
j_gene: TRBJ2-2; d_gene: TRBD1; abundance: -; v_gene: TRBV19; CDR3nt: TGTGCCAGTAGCATGACAGGGAGGAACACCGGGGAGCTGTTTTTT; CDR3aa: CASSMTGRNTGELFF
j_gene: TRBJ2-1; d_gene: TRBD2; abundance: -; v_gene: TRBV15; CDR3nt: TGTGCCACCAGCCCTTTGACTAGCGGGGTCTACAATGAGCAGTTCTTC; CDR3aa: CATSPLTSGVYNEQFF
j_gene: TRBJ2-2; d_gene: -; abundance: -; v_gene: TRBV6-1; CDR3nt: TGTGCCAGCAGTGAATCTACCGGGGAGCTGTTTTTT; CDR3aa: CASSESTGELFF
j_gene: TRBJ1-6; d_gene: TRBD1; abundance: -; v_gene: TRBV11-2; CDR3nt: TGTGCCAGCAGCCTACCGACAGGGGCCCATAATTCACCCCTCCACTTT; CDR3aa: CASSLPTGAHNSPLHF
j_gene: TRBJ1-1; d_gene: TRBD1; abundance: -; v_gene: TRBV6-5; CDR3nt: TGTGCCAGCAGTTACTCAGGGGGCGCGGAAGCTTTCTTT; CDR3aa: CASSYSGGAEAFF
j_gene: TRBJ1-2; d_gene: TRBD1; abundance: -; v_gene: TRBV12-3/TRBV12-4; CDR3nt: TGTGCCAGCAGTTCCGGGACAGCCTATGGCTACACCTTC; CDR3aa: CASSSGTAYGYTF
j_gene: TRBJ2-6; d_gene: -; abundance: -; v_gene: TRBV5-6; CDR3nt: TGTACCAGCAGCTTGGGTCGGGGGTCCTCCGGGGCCAACGTCCTGACTTTC; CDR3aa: CTSSLGRGSSGANVLTF
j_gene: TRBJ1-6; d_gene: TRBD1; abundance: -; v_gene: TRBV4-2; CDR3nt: TGTGCCAGCAGCCAAGCGCGACAGGGTAATTCACCCCTCCACTTT; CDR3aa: CASSQARQGNSPLHF
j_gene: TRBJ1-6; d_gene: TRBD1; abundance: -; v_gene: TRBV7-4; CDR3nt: TGTGCCAGCAGCTTGGGACAGATCTTTGGTTCCTATAATTCACCCCTCCACTTT; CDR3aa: CASSLGQIFGSYNSPLHF
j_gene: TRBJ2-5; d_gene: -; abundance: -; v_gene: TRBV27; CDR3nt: TGTGCCAGCAGTTTCGCCCAGGGTAGGGAGACCCAGTACTTC; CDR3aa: CASSFAQGRETQYF